Listed here are 5 T cell receptor beta chains from one sample, sequenced in a study of OX40 agonist ivuxolimab in advanced cancers. TCRdb's table, derived via immunoSEQ multiplex PCR, lists solely in-frame clones and lacks some. The data contain 66,000 or so clones, 75% to 90% of them singletons. The specimen was CD4+ or CD8+ T cells sorted from blood, collected in a trial of the OX40 agonist ivuxolimab. These receptors originate from an adult with an advanced solid tumor such as melanoma, head and neck, liver or kidney cancer.

The V call is TRBV21-1, the J call TRBJ1-1. TRBV21-1 is deemed a pseudogene. The CDR3 contains 14 residues. CDR3 DNA sequence: TGTGCCAGCAGCCCACCCCGGGGAAACACTGAAGCTTTCTTT. This sequence encodes CASSPPRGNTEAFF.

This chain joins TRBV2 and TRBJ2-2; 8 positions agree with TRBD1. From germline, CDR1 is SNHLY and CDR2 FYNNEI. V shed 8 bases, J shed 0 bases, and the junction held 5 bases outside the gene matches. The CDR3 covers 15 residues. The CDR3 nucleotides read TGTGCCAGCCTCCGGGACAGGACGAACACCGGGGAGCTGTTTTTT. Its protein is CASLRDRTNTGELFF.

The chain couples TRBV18 to TRBJ1-1; no clear D gene. Looked up from germline, CDR1 is KGHSH and CDR2 is LQKENI. This CDR3 has 12 amino acids. The V gene lost 6 bases and the J gene lost 0 bases, with 5 bases spanning the gap. As DNA, the CDR3 is TGTGCCAGCTCTGCCATGAACACTGAAGCTTTCTTT. Translated: CASSAMNTEAFF.

This clone has a handful of counts. Here the CDR3 reads CASSQDKSNQPQHF. The CDR3 region has the DNA TGTGCCAGCAGCCAAGACAAAAGCAATCAGCCCCAGCATTTT. The V call is TRBV6-5, the J call TRBJ1-5; D unclear. V was clipped by 6 bases and J by 1 base, with 10 bases between them. Per germline, CDR1 MNHEY and CDR2 SVGAGI. The CDR3 is 14 residues long.

V is TRBV6-1 and J is TRBJ1-4, with TRBD1 identical over 7 bases. J was trimmed by 0 bases and V by 4 bases; bases with no gene match: 14. This CDR3 contains 19 residues. Germline V gene lookup returns CDR1 MNHNS and CDR2 SASEGT. CDR3 residues: CASSASPGGLVATNEKLFF. The CDR3 region has the DNA TGTGCCAGCAGTGCTTCTCCAGGGGGATTGGTTGCAACTAATGAAAAACTGTTTTTT.